This entry concerns a single T cell receptor beta chain. Its antigen remains unidentified. No qualities accompany the bases; no much larger clone lies one base away. The immunoSEQ Assay was the method used to sequence TCRbeta CDR3 regions. After extraction, genomic DNA underwent amplification by bias-controlled multiplex PCR, followed by high-throughput sequencing. The study's own analysis went as follows. To quantify the absolute abundance of every unique TCRbeta CDR3 region, sequences were collapsed and filtered. T cell fraction was estimated by normalizing TCRbeta template counts to usable DNA, which was measured by amplifying reference genes present in all nucleated cells. Repertoire TCRs were annotated as SARS-CoV-2-specific by exact matching of V gene, CDR3 amino acid sequence and J gene to a known reactive TCR set. The reference SARS-CoV-2 TCR set was derived from MIRA and filtered for enrichment in COVID-19-positive ImmuneCODE repertoires, a step that removed public or cross-reactive TCRs. Using the MIRA antigens, annotated TCRs were further analysed by specific ORF or by position within an ORF. Depth was the summed frequency of annotated unique rearrangements, while breadth was defined as annotated unique rearrangements over total unique productive rearrangements. TCR breadth was compared between groups using two-sided Wilcoxon rank-sum tests. This immuneACCESS table, as held by TCRdb, lists in-frame sequences with V and J called but not all clones. Of the missing ones, under half trace to an unresolved V gene in checked studies; the others have no known cause. V, J and clone size are taken as reported in that table, and D and trimming were inferred from the DNA itself. The sample table records around 340,000 clones; approximately 86% of these occur just once. The ten top clones hold about 10% of the sample.

In light of the paper, this sample's treatment or condition label describes: 15 to 20 received Ad26.COV2.S at low or high dose, single or two shots; several received placebo; per-sample allocation not given. Repertoires of vaccine and placebo recipients were sequenced from samples taken on day 63 after the first injection. Between 29 July and 7 August 2020, Cohort 1b enrolled approximately 26 adults aged 18-55 years at one site in Boston, USA. As a vaccine, Ad26.COV2.S was a replication-incompetent adenovirus type 26 vector that expressed a prefusion-stabilized SARS-CoV-2 spike protein derived from the original Wuhan strain. These data come from a study of Ad26.COV2.S vaccination and SARS-CoV-2 variants (dated by TCRdb to about 2021). The study in broad terms: Donors in the vaccine arm were drawn from COV1001, a phase I-IIa trial of Ad26.COV2.S in healthy adults that was multicentre, randomized, double-blind and placebo-controlled. Ad26.COV2.S was given intramuscularly at 5x10^10 or 1x10^11 viral particles, as a single shot or as two shots 56 days apart. Sequencing of the TCRbeta repertoire served to evaluate the specificity and breadth of SARS-CoV-2-reactive T cell receptors following Ad26.COV2.S vaccination. The TCR-sequenced set comprised about 32 samples: around 20 Ad26.COV2.S vaccine recipients, 5 placebo recipients and 8 SARS-CoV-2 convalescent individuals. Trial participants were randomized into five groups of five: low-dose or high-dose Ad26.COV2.S given once or twice, or placebo on both occasions. Blinding of investigators to trial group allocation was maintained during experiments and outcome assessment.

Points the paper makes about the study in general: The study was not powered to compare responses between vaccine doses or regimens. Vaccine and placebo recipients had comparable non-spike TCR breadth, which fits with the vaccine containing only spike. Ad26.COV2.S recipients had higher spike-specific TCR breadth than placebo recipients (P = 0.0014). After vaccination, substantial breadth of spike-specific CD8+ and CD4+ T cell responses was reported. According to the authors, total T cell responses may have been underestimated by the TCR breadth and depth analyses.

The sequence was obtained from a person aged 18-65 years who received the Ad26.COV2.S COVID-19 vaccine or a placebo. The specimen was peripheral blood, collected in a trial of Ad26.COV2.S vaccine versus placebo.

The DNA is TGTGCCAGCAGTGAACGGGCGGGAGGCTCACAGACCCAGTACTTC. It is translated as CASSERAGGSQTQYF. The rearrangement combines TRBV25-1 with TRBJ2-5; the junction holds 8 bases that match TRBD2. V trim: 2 bases; J trim: 6 bases; unmatched bases: 8. CDR3 length: 15 amino acids, cysteine to phenylalanine. Only the CDR3 DNA is retained, 45 bases long and in frame from the first base. Based on the germline V gene, the CDR1 and CDR2 sequences are MGHDK and SYGVNS. Full variable domain (CDR3 extended with the reference TRBV25-1 and TRBJ2-5 proteins): EADIYQTPRYLVIGTGKKITLECSQTMGHDKMYWYQQDPGMELHLIHYSYGVNSTEKGDLSSESTVSRIRTEHFPLTLESARPSHTSQYLCASSERAGGSQTQYFGPGTRLLVL.